These 6 T cell receptor beta chains share one sample of origin, sequenced in a study of HIV-infected patients and healthy controls. Reverse transcription used approximately 500 ng RNA and constant-region primers for alpha and beta. Separate chain-specific third strand synthesis with multiplexing indices produced the alpha and beta libraries. TCRdb redid the calling of the 5' RACE reads with MiXCR, one entry per CDR3 protein. The sample lists a few thousand distinct CDR3 sequences; approximately 10% were seen once. All unsorted peripheral T cells were captured because whole blood was used without fractionation. Source: blood, taken before antiretroviral therapy. The receptors here all came from an adult with HIV infection.

This clonotype is medium-sized. V is TRBV7-3 and J is TRBJ2-3; a weak D match, TRBD2 (6 bases). V shed 5 bases and J shed 3 bases, with 18 bases lying between them. CDR3 length: 16 amino acids. Per germline, CDR1 SGHTA and CDR2 FQGTGA. The CDR3 spells CASSPTGGSSTDTQYF. DNA for the CDR3: TGTGCCAGCAGCCCTACTGGAGGGAGTTCGACAGATACGCAGTATTTT.

This clonotype is judged medium-sized. CDR3 coding DNA: TGTGCCAGCAGTTCCCATAGCGGGGGGGCCAAAAACATTCAGTACTTC. It is translated as CASSSHSGGAKNIQYF. This chain joins TRBV6-5 and TRBJ2-4; 10 bases line up with TRBD2. Unmatched junction bases numbered 4, after V lost 4 bases and J lost 1 base. Germline-derived CDR1 and CDR2 are MNHEY and SVGAGI. The CDR3 is 16 amino acids.

This clonotype has ten or more counts. The chain links TRBV3-1 to TRBJ1-2; D is uncertain. Germline values: CDR1 LGHDT, CDR2 YNNKEL (reference sequence). The CDR3 runs to 14 residues. V dropped 2 bases and J dropped 0 bases, with 7 bases sitting between them. This chain's CDR3 is CASSQRGANYGYTF. The CDR3, as DNA: TGTGCCAGCAGCCAAAGAGGAGCTAACTATGGCTACACCTTC.

In its sample, this clonotype was seen a few times. V usage is TRBV7-9 and J usage is TRBJ1-3, with 12 bases identical to TRBD1. This CDR3 region has 19 residues. V shed 5 bases and J 3 bases; nucleotides not matched to a gene: 14. From germline, CDR1 is SEHNR and CDR2 FQNEAQ (reference sequence). The CDR3 sequence: CASSPIRGQGANGGNTIYF. As DNA, the CDR3 is TGTGCCAGCAGCCCGATCCGGGGACAGGGGGCGAATGGTGGAAACACCATATATTTT.

This clonotype is termed medium-sized. This rearrangement joins TRBV5-1 to TRBJ1-1; no definite D call. The CDR3 extends over 11 amino acids. The V end lost 0 bases, the J end lost 3 bases, and 0 bases lay between the germline ends. Germline values: CDR1 SGHRS, CDR2 YFSETQ. CDR3 nucleotides: TGCGCCAGCAGCTTGGACACTGAAGCTTTCTTT. Translated: CASSLDTEAFF. The full variable domain, rest sourced from reference TRBV5-1 and TRBJ1-1, is KAGVTQTPRYLIKTRGQQVTLSCSPISGHRSVSWYQQTPGQGLQFLFEYFSETQRNKGNFPGRFSGRQFSNSRSEMNVSTLELGDSALYLCASSLDTEAFFGQGTRLTVV.

In its sample, this clonotype is medium-sized. The V call is TRBV5-1, the J call TRBJ2-7; D remains ambiguous. Deletions cut 3 bases from V and 3 bases from J, with 13 bases between. Per the germline V gene, CDR1 is SGHRS and CDR2 is YFSETQ. The CDR3 has 14 residues. The CDR3 DNA reads TGCGCCAGCAGCTCACGGACCGCCGGCTACGAGCAGTACTTC. This sequence encodes CASSSRTAGYEQYF.